Listed below are T cell receptor beta chains from one sample, sequenced in a study of CD8 T cells in Susac syndrome. TCRdb called the immunoSEQ multiplex PCR reads again in MiXCR, with one record for every CDR3 protein. The table lists some 400,000 distinct CDR3 sequences, about 85% of them singletons. The sequenced material came from CD8+ T cells from PBMCs. The receptors stem from a human donor with multiple sclerosis. Both conserved end residues are part of each CDR3. A D gene is named only where the DNA matches it firmly. The size entry is marked missing in some rows and otherwise reads once, few, many or a size class.

cdr3_nt cdr3_aa d_call clone_size j_call v_call
TGTGCCAGCAGTGAGCAGAGGCCTGAAGCTTTCTTT CASSEQRPEAFF . once TRBJ1-1 TRBV6-1
TGTGCCAGCAGTTTATCGTCTAGCTACACCGGGGAGCTGTTTTTT CASSLSSSYTGELFF . once TRBJ2-2 TRBV27
TGTGCCAGCAGTGTCGGACAGGGGGGCCAAGAGACCCAGTACTTC CASSVGQGGQETQYF TRBD1 . TRBJ2-5 TRBV6-4
TGTGCCAGCAGCGACTCCAATTGGGAGGGGAGCTATGGCTACACCTTC CASSDSNWEGSYGYTF . once TRBJ1-2 TRBV25-1
TGTGCCAGCAGCCCTGGGACAGGGGAGGGGGAGACCCAGTACTTC CASSPGTGEGETQYF TRBD1 . TRBJ2-5 TRBV3-1
TGCGCCAGCAGCTTGGGACCGGATGAAGCTTTCTTT CASSLGPDEAFF . few TRBJ1-1 TRBV5-1
TGTGCCAGCCTAATGGGGGAGAATGAGCAGTTCTTC CASLMGENEQFF . . TRBJ2-1 TRBV2
TGCGCCAGCAGCTTGCGGGGCTTCCCGACGACCTCCTACAATGAGCAGTTCTTC CASSLRGFPTTSYNEQFF . . TRBJ2-1 TRBV5-1
TGTGCCAGCAGCTTAGGGAAATTCGGATCTGGGGTTGCGAACACTGAAGCTTTCTTT CASSLGKFGSGVANTEAFF . . TRBJ1-1 TRBV7-6
TGTGCCAGCAGTTTATCGAGCTCCTACAATGAGCAGTTCTTC CASSLSSSYNEQFF . . TRBJ2-1 TRBV12-3/TRBV12-4
TGCAGTGCTAGGACATGGATGAACACTGAAGCTTTCTTT CSARTWMNTEAFF . once TRBJ1-1 TRBV20-1
TGTGCCAGCAGCTTAGTGTCAGCGGGATTTACTGAGCAGTTCTTC CASSLVSAGFTEQFF TRBD2 . TRBJ2-1 TRBV7-9
TGTGCAAGTCGCTTAGAAAGGTCTGGGCACCAGCGGAGGGAAGAGACCCAGTACTTC CASRLERSGHQRREETQYF . . TRBJ2-5 TRBV12-2
TGTGCCAGCAGTTTCCTCTTGTCCAATGAGCAGTTCTTC CASSFLLSNEQFF . once TRBJ2-1 TRBV12-3/TRBV12-4
TGTGCCAGCAGCCTCCGGGGGCAAGCGGGGGGCACAGATACGCAGTATTTT CASSLRGQAGGTDTQYF TRBD2 . TRBJ2-3 TRBV3-1
TGCAGTGCTAGAGAAAAACCCAGGGGGCTCCAAGAGACCCAGTACTTC CSAREKPRGLQETQYF TRBD1 . TRBJ2-5 TRBV20-1
TGTGCCAGCAGGGACAGTGGCAATCAGCCCCAGCATTTT CASRDSGNQPQHF . once TRBJ1-5 TRBV12-3/TRBV12-4
TGCAGTGCTAGACCGAGGAACATGAACACTGAAGCTTTCTTT CSARPRNMNTEAFF . . TRBJ1-1 TRBV20-1
TGCGCCAGCAGCGCGAAATTGGGCACTGAAGCTTTCTTT CASSAKLGTEAFF . . TRBJ1-1 TRBV4-1
TGCAGCGTCCTTGGGACGGAGGAACAACGCGAATCGTTTAGCTACGAGCAGTACTTC CSVLGTEEQRESFSYEQYF . few TRBJ2-7 TRBV29-1
TGTGCCAGCACGGCTAGCTCCTACGAGCAGTACTTC CASTASSYEQYF . . TRBJ2-7 TRBV6-2/TRBV6-3
TGTGCCAGCAGTTTCACACTAGCGGGAGGGCCCGGGGCCAAAAACATTCAGTACTTC CASSFTLAGGPGAKNIQYF TRBD2 once TRBJ2-4 TRBV12-3/TRBV12-4
TGCGCCAGCAGCCAAGATGCGGGGTTAAACACCGGGGAGCTGTTTTTT CASSQDAGLNTGELFF . . TRBJ2-2 TRBV4-1
TGTGCCAGCAGCTTAGTGAACTCCTACAATGAGCAGTTCTTC CASSLVNSYNEQFF . . TRBJ2-1 TRBV7-2
TGTGCCAGCAGCCAACTGGGACTAGCGGGAGCTTCAGAAATACCCCAGTTCTTC CASSQLGLAGASEIPQFF TRBD2 . TRBJ2-1 TRBV3-1
TGTGTCACACAGGGGACTAGCGGGGACAATGAGCAGTTCTTC CVTQGTSGDNEQFF TRBD2 . TRBJ2-1 TRBV28
TGCGCCAGCAGCCAACCCTCGGATTCCGAGTCCAACGTCCTGACTTTC CASSQPSDSESNVLTF . . TRBJ2-6 TRBV4-1
TGTGCCAGTGGCGGAGGCGGGGGGTACAATGAGCAGTTCTTC CASGGGGGYNEQFF TRBD2 . TRBJ2-1 TRBV19
TGTGCCAGCAGCTTAGATCTAATGTGGGATACGCAGTATTTT CASSLDLMWDTQYF . . TRBJ2-3 TRBV11-2
TGTGCCAGCAGTGACTCGATGGGACAGGGGAGGCCCGGGGAGCTGTTTTTT CASSDSMGQGRPGELFF TRBD1 . TRBJ2-2 TRBV6-4
TGTGCCAGCAGTTTTATGGATAGCAATCAGCCCCAGCATTTT CASSFMDSNQPQHF . . TRBJ1-5 TRBV28
TGCAGCGTCCGCCGAGGGGTCGGCTACACCTTC CSVRRGVGYTF . . TRBJ1-2 TRBV29-1
TGTGCCACCAGTCCTGTTGGGGACGTCAGGGAGACCCAGTACTTC CATSPVGDVRETQYF . . TRBJ2-5 TRBV24-1
TGCGCCAGCAGCGACTTGAAGACAGGGAGGAATTCCGAGCAGTACTTC CASSDLKTGRNSEQYF . . TRBJ2-7 TRBV5-1
TGCAGCGTTGGGTTACTCCAGGTTCATTTGGGTGGCTACACCTTC CSVGLLQVHLGGYTF . . TRBJ1-2 TRBV29-1
TGTGCCAGCATCTCACCCGCCAGGGCCTACGAGCAGTACTTC CASISPARAYEQYF . . TRBJ2-7 TRBV6-2/TRBV6-3
TGTGCCAGTACCCGGACCGGTAACTCCTACAATGAGCAGTTCTTC CASTRTGNSYNEQFF . . TRBJ2-1 TRBV19
TGCAGCGTGTCCGGGACAGGGTTAGACGAGCAGTACTTC CSVSGTGLDEQYF TRBD1 . TRBJ2-7 TRBV29-1
TGTGCCAGCAGCTTAGACCTCCCCTACGAGCAGTACTTC CASSLDLPYEQYF . . TRBJ2-7 TRBV11-2
TGTGCCAGCAGCTTGGAATTCGGGTGGGGTGAGCAGTTCTTC CASSLEFGWGEQFF . . TRBJ2-1 TRBV5-5
TGTGCCAGCAGCCACGGGACCTACGAGCAGTACTTC CASSHGTYEQYF . . TRBJ2-7 TRBV12-3/TRBV12-4
TGTGCCAGCAGCCAAGATCTGATAGGGGGGAGCTCCTACGAGCAGTACTTC CASSQDLIGGSSYEQYF . . TRBJ2-7 TRBV4-2
TGTGCCAGCAGCTTAGCCCCGTCCAGACAGCCAGACACTGAAGCTTTCTTT CASSLAPSRQPDTEAFF . . TRBJ1-1 TRBV7-2
TGTGCCAGCAGCCCTACGGACAGGCATAACAAGCCCCAGCATTTT CASSPTDRHNKPQHF TRBD1 few TRBJ1-5 TRBV6-1
TGTGCTAGTGGTCTTAGCGACGACGAGCAGTACTTC CASGLSDDEQYF . . TRBJ2-7 TRBV12-5
TGTGCCAGCAGCCCGGGGGGTGAGGGAATGAACACTGAAGCTTTCTTT CASSPGGEGMNTEAFF . . TRBJ1-1 TRBV4-2
TGCAGTGCTATCGAGACAGGGGTTACCAACACTGAAGCTTTCTTT CSAIETGVTNTEAFF TRBD1 . TRBJ1-1 TRBV20-1
TGCAGTGCCGGTGGCAGTCTGAACACTGAAGCTTTCTTT CSAGGSLNTEAFF . . TRBJ1-1 TRBV20-1
TGTGCCATCTCGAAGGGGGCAGGGGAGTTCTTC CAISKGAGEFF TRBD1 . TRBJ2-1 TRBV27